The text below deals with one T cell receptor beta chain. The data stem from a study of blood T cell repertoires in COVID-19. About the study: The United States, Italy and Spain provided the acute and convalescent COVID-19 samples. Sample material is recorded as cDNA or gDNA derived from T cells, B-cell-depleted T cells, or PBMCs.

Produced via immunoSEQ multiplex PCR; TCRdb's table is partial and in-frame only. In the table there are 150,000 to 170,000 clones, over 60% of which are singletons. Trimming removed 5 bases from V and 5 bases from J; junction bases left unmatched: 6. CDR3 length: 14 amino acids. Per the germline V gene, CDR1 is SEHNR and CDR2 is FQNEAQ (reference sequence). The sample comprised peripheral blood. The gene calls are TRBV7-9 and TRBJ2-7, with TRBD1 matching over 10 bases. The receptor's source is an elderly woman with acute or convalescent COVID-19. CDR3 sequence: CASSHPTGGNEQYF. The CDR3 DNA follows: TGTGCCAGCAGCCATCCGACAGGGGGCAACGAGCAGTACTTC. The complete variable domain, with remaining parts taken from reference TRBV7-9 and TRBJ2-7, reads DTGVSQNPRHKITKRGQNVTFRCDPISEHNRLYWYRQTLGQGPEFLTYFQNEAQLEKSRLLSDRFSAERPKGSFSTLEIQRTEQGDSAMYLCASSHPTGGNEQYFGPGTRLTVT.